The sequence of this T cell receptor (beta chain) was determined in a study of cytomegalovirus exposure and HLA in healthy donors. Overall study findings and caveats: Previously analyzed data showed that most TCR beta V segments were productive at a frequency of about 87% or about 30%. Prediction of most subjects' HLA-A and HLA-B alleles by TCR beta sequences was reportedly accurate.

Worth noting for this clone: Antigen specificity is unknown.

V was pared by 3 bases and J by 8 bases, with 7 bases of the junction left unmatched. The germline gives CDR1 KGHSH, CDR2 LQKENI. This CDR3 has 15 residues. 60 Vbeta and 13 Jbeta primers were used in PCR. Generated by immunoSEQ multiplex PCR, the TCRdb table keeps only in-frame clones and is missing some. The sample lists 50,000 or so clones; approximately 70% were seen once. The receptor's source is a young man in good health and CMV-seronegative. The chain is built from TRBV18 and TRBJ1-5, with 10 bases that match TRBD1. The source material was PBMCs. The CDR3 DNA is TGTGCCAGCTCACCGAGACAGGGGGCGGCTGAGCCCCAGCATTTT. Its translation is CASSPRQGAAEPQHF.